This T cell receptor beta chain was captured by sequencing in a study of blood T cell repertoires in COVID-19. V dropped 4 bases and J dropped 4 bases, with 11 bases sitting between them. The length of the CDR3 is 13 residues. Germline CDR1 and CDR2: SGHNT and YYREEE (reference sequence). Measured with immunoSEQ multiplex PCR; TCRdb has only the in-frame clones, and not every one. The table has about 140,000 clones, approximately 90% seen once; the top ten hold around 0.91%. V and J are TRBV5-4 and TRBJ1-1; a possible D gene is TRBD1 (5 bases). The sequence came from a woman between 45 and 60 years old with acute or convalescent COVID-19. What was sequenced was peripheral blood. The CDR3 region has the DNA TGTGCCAGCAGCGGACGACAGTTCACTGAAGCTTTCTTT. Translation: CASSGRQFTEAFF.